The 32 T cell receptor beta chains below all came from one sample that was sequenced in a study of PD-1 blockade in classical Hodgkin lymphoma. This table comes from immunoSEQ multiplex PCR, and its TCRdb copy is limited to in-frame clones, with some not included. Of under 15,000 clones listed, 91% were seen once; the top ten hold about 10%. After autologous stem cell transplantation all patients relapsed, and prior brentuximab vedotin exposure differed between cohorts. The input for sequencing was peripheral blood mononuclear cells (PBMCs), taken at baseline. Source of these receptors: a human donor with classical Hodgkin lymphoma.

This sequence joins TRBV2 and TRBJ2-1, with unresolved D. The CDR3 is made up of 15 amino acids. V dropped 1 base and J dropped 8 bases, with 15 bases sitting between them. Germline loops: CDR1 SNHLY, CDR2 FYNNEI. This CDR3 is CASSEEPATSDEQFF. CDR3 sequence (DNA): TGTGCCAGCAGTGAAGAGCCGGCTACCAGCGATGAGCAGTTCTTC.

J is TRBJ1-1 and V is TRBV10-3; TRBD1 might be the D (6 bases). The germline V gene has CDR1 ENHRY and CDR2 SYGVKD. This CDR3 spans 13 amino acids. Trimming took off 11 bases at V and 1 base at J, with 14 bases between the two ends. CDR3: CASTGTQNTEAFF. The CDR3 coding sequence is TGTGCCTCAACCGGGACACAGAACACTGAAGCTTTCTTT.

This chain joins TRBV6-4 and TRBJ2-3; no firm D call. Trimming shortened V by 5 bases and J by 6 bases, and 6 bases separated the two germline ends. The CDR3 has 11 amino acids. Germline assignment: CDR1 MRHNA and CDR2 SNTAGT. Here the CDR3 reads CASSIVDTQYF. In DNA form, the CDR3 reads TGTGCCAGCAGTATAGTGGATACGCAGTATTTT.

The chain couples TRBV18 to TRBJ2-2, with a weak D call TRBD1 (7 bases). Trimming stripped 1 base from V and 2 bases from J, with 14 bases between. The CDR3 loop spans 17 amino acids. CDR1 is KGHSH and CDR2 is LQKENI in the germline V gene. The CDR3: CASSPLQGGSNTGELFF. CDR3 bases: TGTGCCAGCTCACCACTCCAGGGGGGCTCTAACACCGGGGAGCTGTTTTTT.

The rearrangement joins TRBV9 to TRBJ2-7; D perhaps matches TRBD1 (6 bases). Germline V lookup: CDR1 SGDLS, CDR2 YYNGEE. The CDR3 has 17 residues. The ends were cut back, 0 bases at V and 3 bases at J, with 19 bases in the middle. The CDR3 spells CASSVEADSFTYYEQYF. The CDR3 nucleotides are TGTGCCAGCAGCGTAGAGGCGGACAGCTTTACCTACTACGAGCAGTACTTC.

The chain employs TRBV7-2 and TRBJ2-3, with 8 nucleotides matching TRBD2. V shed 1 base and J 1 base; nucleotides not matched to a gene: 4. Germline V CDR1 and CDR2: SGHTA, FQGNSA. The CDR3 consists of 16 residues. The CDR3 reads CASSLVATSGTDTQYF. Written as DNA, the CDR3 is TGTGCCAGCAGCTTAGTAGCGACTAGCGGCACAGATACGCAGTATTTT.

This chain uses TRBV5-1 with TRBJ2-1; 11 nucleotides align to TRBD2. Trimming took 4 bases from V and 7 from J; bases not matched to a gene: 13. Germline V CDR1 and CDR2: SGHRS, YFSETQ. The CDR3 spans 17 residues. CDR3 sequence: CASSATLAGVIGNEQFF. CDR3 in DNA: TGCGCCAGCAGCGCCACACTAGCGGGGGTGATCGGGAATGAGCAGTTCTTC.

The chain has TRBV7-9 and TRBJ1-2, with D tentatively TRBD1 (6 bases). V was clipped by 0 bases and J by 7 bases, with 15 bases between them. Germline V CDR1 and CDR2: SEHNR, FQNEAQ (reference sequence). The length of the CDR3 is 15 residues. For the CDR3, the DNA is TGTGCCAGCAGCTTAGCCGGGGCAGGGGCAGGTGGCTACACCTTC. Translating it yields CASSLAGAGAGGYTF. Supplemented by reference TRBV7-9 and TRBJ1-2, the full variable domain reads DTGVSQNPRHKITKRGQNVTFRCDPISEHNRLYWYRQTLGQGPEFLTYFQNEAQLEKSRLLSDRFSAERPKGSFSTLEIQRTEQGDSAMYLCASSLAGAGAGGYTFGSGTRLTVV.

The chain has TRBV10-2 and TRBJ2-7, with D unresolved. V dropped 3 bases and J dropped 3 bases, with 9 bases sitting between them. This CDR3 has 13 amino acids. CDR1 and CDR2 from the germline V gene are WSHSY and SAAADI. This chain's CDR3 is CASSDPHFYEQYF. CDR3 nucleotide sequence: TGCGCCAGCAGTGACCCCCACTTCTACGAGCAGTACTTC.

V is TRBV5-1 and J is TRBJ2-1; 7 positions agree with TRBD2. CDR3 length equals 14 residues. The V segment lost 0 bases and the J segment 6 bases; nucleotides outside the gene matches: 3. In germline, CDR1 is SGHRS, CDR2 YFSETQ. CDR3 amino acids: CASSLGLASNEQFF. The CDR3, as DNA: TGCGCCAGCAGCTTGGGACTAGCAAGCAATGAGCAGTTCTTC.

The sample holds one count of this clone. The V gene is TRBV30, the J gene TRBJ2-2, with 8 bases lining up with TRBD2. Trimming at V came to 5 bases and at J to 0 bases, leaving 5 bases not matched to a gene. The CDR3 spans 15 residues. Germline V gene sequence: CDR1 GTSNPN, CDR2 SVGIG (reference sequence). This CDR3 reads CAWERGSANTGELFF. CDR3 sequence (DNA): TGTGCCTGGGAGCGGGGGAGCGCGAACACCGGGGAGCTGTTTTTT.

The genes are TRBV5-6 and TRBJ2-1; 10 bases align to TRBD1. The CDR3 sequence is 15 residues long. Germline V gives CDR1 SGHDT, CDR2 YYEEEE. V lost 4 bases and J lost 7; bases outside the gene matches: 8. The CDR3 here is CASSAYGTGVNEQFF. CDR3 nucleotide sequence: TGTGCCAGCAGCGCATACGGGACAGGGGTGAATGAGCAGTTCTTC.

The gene calls are TRBV12-5 and TRBJ1-2; TRBD1 is a possible D gene (5 bases). The CDR3 sequence is 16 residues long. V lost 6 bases and J 0 bases, leaving 17 bases between the germline ends. CDR1 LGHNT and CDR2 FRNRAP come from the germline V gene. In DNA form, the CDR3 reads TGTGCTAGTGGGTCCGGGACCGAGAAAGCTAACTATGGCTACACCTTC. It yields the protein CASGSGTEKANYGYTF. The full variable domain, with the rest looked up from reference TRBV12-5 and TRBJ1-2, is DARVTQTPRHKVTEMGQEVTMRCQPILGHNTVFWYRQTMMQGLELLAYFRNRAPLDDSGMPKDRFSAEMPDATLATLKIQPSEPRDSAVYFCASGSGTEKANYGYTFGSGTRLTVV.

V usage is TRBV19 and J usage is TRBJ1-1; D gene uncertain. The ends were cut back, 3 bases at V and 4 bases at J, with 9 bases in the middle. The length of the CDR3 is 13 residues. Germline CDR1 and CDR2: LNHDA and SQIVND (reference sequence). The CDR3 here is CASSMLGGTEAFF. Here the CDR3 DNA reads TGTGCCAGTAGTATGCTAGGAGGCACTGAAGCTTTCTTT.

The chain combines TRBV11-2 with TRBJ2-3, with unresolved D. CDR3 length: 17 amino acids. The V gene lost 3 bases and the J gene lost 0 bases, with 16 bases spanning the gap. Germline loops: CDR1 SGHAT, CDR2 FQNNGV. The CDR3 protein is CASSLIGRIYSTDTQYF. The CDR3 DNA sequence: TGTGCCAGCAGCTTGATAGGCCGAATTTATAGCACAGATACGCAGTATTTT.

The chain links TRBV27 to TRBJ1-1; D gene unclear. In germline, CDR1 is MNHEY, CDR2 SMNVEV (reference sequence). This CDR3 spans 12 amino acids. The V gene lost 8 bases and the J gene lost 7 bases, with 14 bases spanning the gap. CDR3 DNA: TGTGCCAGCGGGCTTAACGGAGGTGAAGCTTTCTTT. This codes for CASGLNGGEAFF.

The rearrangement joins TRBV5-6 to TRBJ1-5, with 8 bases lining up with TRBD1. This CDR3 has 14 residues. Losses at the gene ends were 2 bases for V and 7 bases for J; bases not matched to a gene: 5. Germline CDR1 is SGHDT and CDR2 is YYEEEE. CDR3 nucleotide sequence: TGTGCCAGCAGCTTAGGGACAGGCCGCCAGCCCCAGCATTTT. This sequence encodes CASSLGTGRQPQHF.

The chain is built from TRBV7-2 and TRBJ2-1; 12 nucleotides match TRBD2. Germline values: CDR1 SGHTA, CDR2 FQGNSA. Germline trimming cut 5 bases from V and 9 bases from J; bases unmatched to any gene: 8. The length of the CDR3 is 15 residues. CDR3 sequence (DNA): TGTGCCAGCAGCACTCTAGCGGGGGGGCCGGGTGAGCAGTTCTTC. Its translation: CASSTLAGGPGEQFF.

The chain couples TRBV30 to TRBJ1-6; D is unclear. Trimming removed 2 bases from V and 10 bases from J, with 9 bases in between. Looked up from germline, CDR1 is GTSNPN and CDR2 is SVGIG (reference sequence). This CDR3 has 12 residues. Here the CDR3 DNA reads TGTGCCTGGAGTCGAACTCAATCACCCCTCCACTTT. Translation gives CAWSRTQSPLHF.

The CDR3 spells CASSISHTSYYGYTF. In nucleotides, the CDR3 is TGTGCCAGTAGTATAAGTCACACCTCCTACTATGGCTACACCTTC. V and J are TRBV19 and TRBJ1-2, with D unresolved. The CDR3 is 15 residues long. Germline V gene data show CDR1 as LNHDA and CDR2 as SQIVND (reference sequence). The V end lost 2 bases, the J end lost 3 bases, and 13 bases lay between the germline ends.

This chain links TRBV30 with TRBJ1-5; the D is unclear. Germline CDR1 reads GTSNPN; CDR2 reads SVGIG (reference sequence). The CDR3 loop spans 12 amino acids. V was clipped by 8 bases and J by 4 bases, with 12 bases between them. The CDR3 sequence is CAGSRPNQPQHF. CDR3 sequence (DNA): TGTGCCGGTTCGCGACCAAATCAGCCCCAGCATTTT.

This chain joins TRBV7-8 and TRBJ1-1; unclear D gene. This CDR3 contains 13 residues. V lost 1 base and J lost 7, with 10 bases in between. The germline CDR1 and CDR2 sequences are SGHVS and FQNEAQ. DNA for the CDR3: TGTGCCAGCAGCTTAGGCACAGCTAGTGAAGCTTTCTTT. It specifies CASSLGTASEAFF. Combining the CDR3 with reference TRBV7-8 and TRBJ1-1 gives the whole variable domain GAGVSQSPRYKVAKRGQDVALRCDPISGHVSLFWYQQALGQGPEFLTYFQNEAQLDKSGLPSDRFFAERPEGSVSTLKIQRTQQEDSAVYLCASSLGTASEAFFGQGTRLTVV.

This chain joins TRBV7-2 and TRBJ1-2, with D uncertain. V lost 1 base and J lost 7, with 13 bases in between. The CDR3 contains 14 residues. The germline gives CDR1 SGHTA, CDR2 FQGNSA. CDR3 bases: TGTGCCAGCAGCTTAGTGGGATCCATCGTTGGCTACACCTTC. Translation gives CASSLVGSIVGYTF.

A single count supports this clone. The chain joins TRBV5-1 to TRBJ2-7; tentative D call: TRBD1 (6 bases). V lost 6 bases and J lost 6, with 13 bases in between. CDR3 size: 12 residues. Germline CDR1 is SGHRS and CDR2 is YFSETQ. The CDR3 nucleotides are TGCGCCAGCACCGGACAGAGCGGCGAGCAGTACTTC. Protein product: CASTGQSGEQYF.

The gene calls are TRBV18 and TRBJ1-6; 7 bases map to TRBD1. The CDR3 extends over 15 amino acids. Germline CDR1 is KGHSH and CDR2 is LQKENI. The V segment lost 5 bases and the J segment 7 bases; nucleotides outside the gene matches: 8. In DNA form, the CDR3 reads TGTGCCAGCTCAGCGCAGGGGGTAAGCAATTCACCCCTCCACTTT. It specifies CASSAQGVSNSPLHF.

This clone is a singleton in its sample. This chain connects TRBV7-9 to TRBJ2-7, with no clear D. V lost 2 bases and J lost 5, with 13 bases in between. The CDR3 covers 14 residues. Germline CDR1 is SEHNR and CDR2 is FQNEAQ (reference sequence). CDR3 nucleotides: TGTGCCAGCAGCTTATACGAGAAGTCTGACGAGCAGTACTTC. Translation gives CASSLYEKSDEQYF.

The gene calls are TRBV19 and TRBJ2-1; 9 positions agree with TRBD1. The CDR3 is made up of 15 amino acids. The germline CDR1 and CDR2 sequences are LNHDA and SQIVND (reference sequence). V shed 6 bases and J 4 bases; nucleotides not matched to a gene: 7. This CDR3 reads CASSDDRGTYNEQFF. CDR3 coding DNA: TGTGCCAGTAGCGATGACAGGGGGACGTACAATGAGCAGTTCTTC.

The chain uses TRBV9 and TRBJ2-5; possibly TRBD2 for D (6 bases). Germline lookup yields CDR1 SGDLS and CDR2 YYNGEE. CDR3 length equals 16 residues. The germline V and J ends were trimmed by 1 base and 1 base, with 14 bases remaining between them. CDR3 nucleotide sequence: TGTGCCAGCAGCGTAATGGCGGGGAACATCCAAGAGACCCAGTACTTC. Amino acid sequence: CASSVMAGNIQETQYF.

The chain couples TRBV7-6 to TRBJ2-3; 7 bases fit TRBD1. Germline V CDR1 and CDR2: SGHVS, FNYEAQ. The CDR3 is made up of 16 amino acids. V shed 4 bases, J shed 0 bases, and the junction held 7 bases outside the gene matches. The CDR3: CASSSWETGSTDTQYF. The CDR3, as DNA: TGTGCCAGCAGCTCATGGGAGACAGGGAGCACAGATACGCAGTATTTT.

V and J are TRBV30 and TRBJ2-5, with D perhaps TRBD1 (6 bases). This CDR3 region has 11 residues. V was cut by 8 bases and J by 9 bases, with 16 bases left in between. CDR1 is GTSNPN and CDR2 is SVGIG in the germline V gene (reference sequence). CDR3 sequence reads: CAGTSAGAQYF. The CDR3 nucleotides read TGTGCCGGCACGTCGGCAGGGGCCCAGTACTTC.

The rearrangement joins TRBV5-1 to TRBJ2-7; 10 nucleotides align to TRBD1. Germline V lookup: CDR1 SGHRS, CDR2 YFSETQ. The CDR3 is made up of 14 amino acids. V lost 0 bases, J lost 4 bases, and 1 base stayed unmatched. For the CDR3, the DNA is TGCGCCAGCAGCTTGGGACAGGGGGCTTACGAGCAGTACTTC. Its protein is CASSLGQGAYEQYF.

The V call is TRBV4-1, the J call TRBJ1-1; maybe TRBD1 (6 bases). This CDR3 is built from 17 residues. V shed 1 base and J shed 1 base, with 16 bases lying between them. Germline loops: CDR1 MGHRA, CDR2 YSYEKL. CDR3 loop: CASSQANTGLTNTEAFF. CDR3 in DNA: TGCGCCAGCAGCCAAGCGAATACAGGGTTAACGAACACTGAAGCTTTCTTT.